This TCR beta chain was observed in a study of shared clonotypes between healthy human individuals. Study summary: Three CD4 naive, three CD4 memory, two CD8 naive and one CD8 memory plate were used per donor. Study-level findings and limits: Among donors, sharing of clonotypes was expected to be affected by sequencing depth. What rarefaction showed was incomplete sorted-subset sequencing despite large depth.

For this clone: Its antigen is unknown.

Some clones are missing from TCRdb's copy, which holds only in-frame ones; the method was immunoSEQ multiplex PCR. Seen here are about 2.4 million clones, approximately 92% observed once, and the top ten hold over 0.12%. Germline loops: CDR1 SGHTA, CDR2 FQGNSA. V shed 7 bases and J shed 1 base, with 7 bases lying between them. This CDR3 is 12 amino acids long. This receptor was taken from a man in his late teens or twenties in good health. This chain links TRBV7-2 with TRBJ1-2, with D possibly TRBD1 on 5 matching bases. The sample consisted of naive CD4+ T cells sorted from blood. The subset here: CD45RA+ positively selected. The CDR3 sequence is CASTGNNYGYTF. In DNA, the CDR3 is TGTGCCAGCACAGGGAATAACTATGGCTACACCTTC.